This T cell receptor beta chain was sequenced during a study of control samples from healthy donors and cancer patients. Sequencing used immunoSEQ multiplex PCR; TCRdb keeps in-frame clones, though not all of them. The sample lists about 60,000 clones, 90% occurring once. The CDR3 totals 16 residues. V gave up 2 bases and J gave up 1 base, with 15 bases separating them. The germline gives CDR1 SGHNT, CDR2 YYREEE (reference sequence). The sample taken for sequencing was PBMCs. The chain links TRBV5-4 to TRBJ1-2; a weak D match, TRBD1 (5 bases). The receptor's source is a woman in her forties or fifties with colorectal cancer. The CDR3: CASSFPGTIGNYGYTF. The CDR3 DNA sequence: TGTGCCAGCAGCTTCCCAGGGACCATTGGTAACTATGGCTACACCTTC.